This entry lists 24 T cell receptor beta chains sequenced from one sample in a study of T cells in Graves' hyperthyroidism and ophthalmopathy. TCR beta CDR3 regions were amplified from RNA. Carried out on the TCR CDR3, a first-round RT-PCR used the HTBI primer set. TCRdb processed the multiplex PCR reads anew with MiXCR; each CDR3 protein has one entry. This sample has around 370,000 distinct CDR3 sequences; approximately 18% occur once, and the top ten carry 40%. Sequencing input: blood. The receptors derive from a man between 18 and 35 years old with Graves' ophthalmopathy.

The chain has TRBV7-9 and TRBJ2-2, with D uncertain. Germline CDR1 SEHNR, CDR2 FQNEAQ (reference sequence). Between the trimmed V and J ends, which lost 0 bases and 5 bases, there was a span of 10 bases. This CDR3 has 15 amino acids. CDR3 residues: CASSLAAALTGELFF. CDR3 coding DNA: TGTGCCAGCAGCTTAGCGGCAGCCTTGACCGGGGAGCTGTTTTTT. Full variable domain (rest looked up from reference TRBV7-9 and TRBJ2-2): DTGVSQNPRHKITKRGQNVTFRCDPISEHNRLYWYRQTLGQGPEFLTYFQNEAQLEKSRLLSDRFSAERPKGSFSTLEIQRTEQGDSAMYLCASSLAAALTGELFFGEGSRLTVL.

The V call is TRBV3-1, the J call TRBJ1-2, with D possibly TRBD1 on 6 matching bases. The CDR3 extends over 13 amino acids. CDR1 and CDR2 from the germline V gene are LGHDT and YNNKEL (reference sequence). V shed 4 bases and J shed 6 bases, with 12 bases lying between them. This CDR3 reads CASSPTGSNGYTF. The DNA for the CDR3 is TGTGCCAGCAGCCCGACAGGTTCGAATGGCTACACCTTC.

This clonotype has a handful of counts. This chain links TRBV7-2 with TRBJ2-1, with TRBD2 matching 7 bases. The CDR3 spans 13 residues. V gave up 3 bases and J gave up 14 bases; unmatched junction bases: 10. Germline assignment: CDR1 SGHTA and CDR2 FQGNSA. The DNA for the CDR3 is TGTGCCAGCAGCTTGCTACAGTTGGGGGGGGAGTTCTTC. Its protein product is CASSLLQLGGEFF.

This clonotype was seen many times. The CDR3 loop reads CASSTTSELYGYTF. CDR3 sequence (DNA): TGTGCCAGCTCAACTACTAGCGAACTCTATGGCTACACCTTC. The genes are TRBV18 and TRBJ1-2; D unclear. V gave up 5 bases and J gave up 4 bases, with 14 bases separating them. CDR3 length: 14 amino acids. The germline V gene encodes CDR1 KGHSH and CDR2 LQKENI.

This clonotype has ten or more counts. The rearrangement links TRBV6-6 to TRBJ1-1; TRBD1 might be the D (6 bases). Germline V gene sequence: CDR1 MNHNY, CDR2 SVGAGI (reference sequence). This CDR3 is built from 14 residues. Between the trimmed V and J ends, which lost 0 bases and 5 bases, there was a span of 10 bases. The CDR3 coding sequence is TGTGCCAGCAGTTACTCGGGCAGGGGAACTGAAGCTTTCTTT. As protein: CASSYSGRGTEAFF.

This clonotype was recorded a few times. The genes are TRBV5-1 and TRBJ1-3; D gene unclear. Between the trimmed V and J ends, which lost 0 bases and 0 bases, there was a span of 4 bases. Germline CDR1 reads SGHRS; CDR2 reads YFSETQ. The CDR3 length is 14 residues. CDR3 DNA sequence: TGCGCCAGCAGCTTGGAAAACTCTGGAAACACCATATATTTT. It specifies CASSLENSGNTIYF. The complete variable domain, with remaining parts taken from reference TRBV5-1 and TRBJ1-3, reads KAGVTQTPRYLIKTRGQQVTLSCSPISGHRSVSWYQQTPGQGLQFLFEYFSETQRNKGNFPGRFSGRQFSNSRSEMNVSTLELGDSALYLCASSLENSGNTIYFGEGSWLTVV.

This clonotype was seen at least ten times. CDR3: CASSGRSNTGELFF. The CDR3 DNA follows: TGCGCCAGCAGCGGGAGATCCAACACCGGGGAGCTGTTTTTT. This chain links TRBV5-1 with TRBJ2-2; maybe TRBD2 (5 bases). V dropped 4 bases and J dropped 2 bases, with 9 bases sitting between them. Germline CDR1 and CDR2: SGHRS and YFSETQ. This CDR3 is built from 14 residues.

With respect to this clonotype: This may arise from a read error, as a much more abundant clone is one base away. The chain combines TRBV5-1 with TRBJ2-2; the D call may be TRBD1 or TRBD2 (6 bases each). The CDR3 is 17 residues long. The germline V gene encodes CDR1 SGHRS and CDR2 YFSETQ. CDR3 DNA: TGCGTCAGCAGCTTGCGAGCTGGGGGGCAGTTTCACGGGGAGCTGTTTTTT. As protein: CVSSLRAGGQFHGELFF.

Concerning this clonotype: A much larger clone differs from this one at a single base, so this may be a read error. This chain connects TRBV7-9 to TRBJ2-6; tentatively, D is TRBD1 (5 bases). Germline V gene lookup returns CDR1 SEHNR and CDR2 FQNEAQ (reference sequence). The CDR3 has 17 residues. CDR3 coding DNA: TGTGCCAGCAGTCGGACACCGCCGAGCTCTGGGGCCAACGTCCTGATTTTC. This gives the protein CASSRTPPSSGANVLIF.

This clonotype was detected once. The CDR3 here is CSPLDREGEKLFF. CDR3 DNA sequence: TGCAGTCCCTTGGACAGGGAAGGTGAAAAACTGTTTTTT. This chain uses TRBV20-1 with TRBJ1-4; TRBD1 matches 8 bases. The CDR3 is 13 amino acids. The germline CDR1 and CDR2 sequences are DFQATT and SNEGSKA (reference sequence). V shed 8 bases, J shed 7 bases, and the junction held 9 bases outside the gene matches.

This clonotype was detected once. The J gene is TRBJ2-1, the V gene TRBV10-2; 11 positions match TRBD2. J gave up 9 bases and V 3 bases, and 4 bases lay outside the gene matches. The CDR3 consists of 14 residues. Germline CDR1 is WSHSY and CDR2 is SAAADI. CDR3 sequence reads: CASSDSLAGGEQFF. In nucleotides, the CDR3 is TGCGCCAGCAGTGATAGTCTAGCGGGGGGTGAGCAGTTCTTC.

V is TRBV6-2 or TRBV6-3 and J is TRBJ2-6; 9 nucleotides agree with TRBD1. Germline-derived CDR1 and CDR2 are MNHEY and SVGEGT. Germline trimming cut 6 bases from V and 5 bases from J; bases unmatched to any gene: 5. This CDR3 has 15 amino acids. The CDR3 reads CASSDGQGRANVLTF. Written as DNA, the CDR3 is TGTGCCAGCAGCGACGGACAGGGGAGGGCCAACGTCCTGACTTTC.

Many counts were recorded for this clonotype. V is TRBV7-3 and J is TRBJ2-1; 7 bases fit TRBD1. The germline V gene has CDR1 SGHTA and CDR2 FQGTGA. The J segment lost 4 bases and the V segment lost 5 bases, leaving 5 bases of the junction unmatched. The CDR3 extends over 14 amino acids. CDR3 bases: TGTGCCAGCAGCGCCCCGGGACAGTACAATGAGCAGTTCTTC. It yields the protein CASSAPGQYNEQFF.

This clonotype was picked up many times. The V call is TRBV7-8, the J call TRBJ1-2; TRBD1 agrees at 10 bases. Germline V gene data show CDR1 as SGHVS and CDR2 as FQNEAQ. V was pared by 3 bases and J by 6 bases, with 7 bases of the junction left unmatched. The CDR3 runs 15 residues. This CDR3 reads CASSFRDRGIDGYTF. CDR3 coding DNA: TGTGCCAGCAGCTTTAGGGACAGGGGAATAGATGGCTACACCTTC.

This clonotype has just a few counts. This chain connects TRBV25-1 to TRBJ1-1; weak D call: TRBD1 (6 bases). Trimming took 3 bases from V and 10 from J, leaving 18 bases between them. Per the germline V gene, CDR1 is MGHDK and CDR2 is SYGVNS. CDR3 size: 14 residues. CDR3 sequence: CASSDSPGGLRAFF. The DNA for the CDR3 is TGTGCCAGCAGTGACAGCCCCGGGGGGCTGAGAGCTTTCTTT.

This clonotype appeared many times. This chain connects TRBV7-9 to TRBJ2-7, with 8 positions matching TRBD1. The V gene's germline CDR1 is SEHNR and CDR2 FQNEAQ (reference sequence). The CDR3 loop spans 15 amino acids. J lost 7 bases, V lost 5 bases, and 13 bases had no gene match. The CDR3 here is CASSTGTGFPGEQYF. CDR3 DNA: TGTGCCAGCAGCACTGGGACAGGCTTCCCGGGGGAGCAGTACTTC.

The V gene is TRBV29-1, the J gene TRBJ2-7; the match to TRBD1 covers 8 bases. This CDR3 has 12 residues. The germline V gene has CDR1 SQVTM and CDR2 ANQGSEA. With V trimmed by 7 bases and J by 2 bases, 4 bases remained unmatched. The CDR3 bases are TGCAGCGCTCGGACAGGGACCTACGAGCAGTACTTC. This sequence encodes CSARTGTYEQYF.

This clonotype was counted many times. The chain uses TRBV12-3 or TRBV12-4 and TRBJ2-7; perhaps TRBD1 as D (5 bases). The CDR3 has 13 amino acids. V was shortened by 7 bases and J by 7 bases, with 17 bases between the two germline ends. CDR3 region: CASTSGPPGEQYF. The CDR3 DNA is TGTGCCAGCACCTCGGGTCCCCCAGGGGAGCAGTACTTC.

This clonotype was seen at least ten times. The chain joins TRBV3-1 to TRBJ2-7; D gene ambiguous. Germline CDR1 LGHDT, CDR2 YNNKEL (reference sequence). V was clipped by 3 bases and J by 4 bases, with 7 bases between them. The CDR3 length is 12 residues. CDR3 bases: TGTGCCAGCAGCCAGCATCAGTACGAGCAGTACTTC. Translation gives CASSQHQYEQYF.

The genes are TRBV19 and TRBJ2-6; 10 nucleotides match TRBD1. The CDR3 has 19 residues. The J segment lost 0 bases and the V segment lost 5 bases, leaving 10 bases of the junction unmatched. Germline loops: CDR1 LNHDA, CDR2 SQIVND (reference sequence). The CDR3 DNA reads TGTGCCAGTAGTTCCCCCCCCGGGACAGGGGACTCTGGGGCCAACGTCCTGACTTTC. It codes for CASSSPPGTGDSGANVLTF.

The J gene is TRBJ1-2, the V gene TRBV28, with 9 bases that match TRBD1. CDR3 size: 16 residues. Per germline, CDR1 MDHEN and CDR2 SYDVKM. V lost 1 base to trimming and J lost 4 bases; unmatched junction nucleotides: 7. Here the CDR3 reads CASSLSEQGATYGYTF. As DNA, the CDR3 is TGTGCCAGCAGTTTATCGGAACAGGGGGCAACCTATGGCTACACCTTC.

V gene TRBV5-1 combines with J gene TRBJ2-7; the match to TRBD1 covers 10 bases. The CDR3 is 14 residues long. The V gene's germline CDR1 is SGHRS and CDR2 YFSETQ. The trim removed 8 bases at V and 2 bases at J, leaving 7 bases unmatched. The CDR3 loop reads CASYHGTGAYEQYF. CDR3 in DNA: TGCGCCAGTTATCATGGGACAGGGGCCTACGAGCAGTACTTC.

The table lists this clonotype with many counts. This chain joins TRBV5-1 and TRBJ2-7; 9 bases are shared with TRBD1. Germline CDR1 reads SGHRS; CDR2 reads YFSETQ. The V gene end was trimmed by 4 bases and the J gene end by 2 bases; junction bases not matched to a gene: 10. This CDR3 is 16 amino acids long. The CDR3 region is CASSLGRDRVTYEQYF. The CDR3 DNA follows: TGCGCCAGCAGCCTTGGGAGGGACAGGGTTACCTACGAGCAGTACTTC.

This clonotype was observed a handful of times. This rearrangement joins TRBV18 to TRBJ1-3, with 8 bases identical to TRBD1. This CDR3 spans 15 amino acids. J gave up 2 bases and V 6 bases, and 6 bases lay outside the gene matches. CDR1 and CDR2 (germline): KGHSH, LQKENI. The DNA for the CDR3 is TGTGCCAGCTCGCCGACAGGGGAGCCTGGAAACACCATATATTTT. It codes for CASSPTGEPGNTIYF.